The clone carrying this T cell receptor beta chain was seen many times. These data come from a study of beta chain features in type 1 diabetes. The CDR3 extends over 13 amino acids. The V and J ends lost 4 bases and 2 bases respectively, with 6 bases between them. Germline V CDR1 and CDR2: ENHRY, SYGVKD. Reverse transcription of all isolated RNA meant that expressed TCRB transcripts were sequenced. Regulatory, naive and central memory T cell samples averaged approximately 3.8 million reads. The assay was immunoSEQ multiplex PCR, and TCRdb's table has in-frame clones only and misses some. The sample holds under 800,000 clones, around 15% seen once.

The receptor's source is a man between 18 and 29 years old in good health. Sequenced: naive CD4+ T cells from blood. The chain uses TRBV10-3 and TRBJ1-5; D is ambiguous. The CDR3 region has the DNA TGTGCCATCAGTGGCGGGGGCAATCAGCCCCAGCATTTT. It translates to CAISGGGNQPQHF.